These T cell receptor beta chains were read from a single sample in a study of T cell changes during pregnancy in multiple sclerosis. Measured with immunoSEQ multiplex PCR; TCRdb has only the in-frame clones, and not every one. The sample lists tens of thousands of clones, 90% seen once, with under 2.5% in the top ten. The source material was peripheral blood, sampled in the first trimester of pregnancy. The source is a female donor in good health, enrolled as a control in a pregnancy study. CDR3s include the opening cysteine and the closing phenylalanine or tryptophan. Fields, in order: V gene, J gene, D gene, clone size, CDR3 DNA, CDR3 protein. A D gene is named only where the DNA matches it firmly. Some rows mark clone size as missing; the rest say once, few, many or name a class of expanded clone.

TRBV18,TRBJ2-5,TRBD2,-,TGTGCCAGCTCACCATCAGATTGGGCTAGCGGGAAAGAGACCCAGTACTTC,CASSPSDWASGKETQYF
TRBV7-2,TRBJ2-3,-,-,TGTGCCAGCAGCTTAGCGCGGGGCACAGATACGCAGTATTTT,CASSLARGTDTQYF
TRBV27,TRBJ2-1,-,-,TGTGCCAGCAGTTTCCGACTAGAGCGCAATGAGCAGTTCTTC,CASSFRLERNEQFF
TRBV6-1,TRBJ1-1,TRBD1,-,TGTGCCAGCAGTGACCCTTTTAGGACAGGAGCGAACACTGAAGCTTTCTTT,CASSDPFRTGANTEAFF
TRBV5-1,TRBJ1-1,-,few,TGCGCCAGCAGCCGGTCGGACTTGAACACTGAAGCTTTCTTT,CASSRSDLNTEAFF
TRBV7-9,TRBJ2-3,-,once,TGTGCCAGCAGCCCAGCTTCGGGGGGCCTCACAGATACGCAGTATTTT,CASSPASGGLTDTQYF
TRBV19,TRBJ2-3,TRBD2,-,TGTGCCAGTAGTTCACTAGCGAGCACAGATACGCAGTATTTT,CASSSLASTDTQYF
TRBV6-1,TRBJ1-4,TRBD1,-,TGTGCCAGCAGGATTGACAGGGCCACTAATGAAAAACTGTTTTTT,CASRIDRATNEKLFF
TRBV5-1,TRBJ1-2,-,-,TGCGCCAGCAGCTTGCGAAGGGGCCAAGACTATGGCTACACCTTC,CASSLRRGQDYGYTF
TRBV7-9,TRBJ2-5,TRBD1,-,TGTGCCAGCAGCTTACCGGGACAGGGAAAGACCCAGTACTTC,CASSLPGQGKTQYF
TRBV15,TRBJ1-4,TRBD1,-,TGTGCCACCAGCAGAGTAGCCGACAGGGACGAAAAACTGTTTTTT,CATSRVADRDEKLFF
TRBV30,TRBJ1-1,-,-,TGTGCCTGGAGAGATCTCAGAGGTATGAACACTGAAGCTTTCTTT,CAWRDLRGMNTEAFF
TRBV19,TRBJ2-7,TRBD2,-,TGTGCCAGTAGCCCTAGCGGGAGTTACGAGCAGTACTTC,CASSPSGSYEQYF
TRBV19,TRBJ1-2,-,-,TGTGCCAGTAGTATTTACCCCGCGGACGCGGGGAGAGGTGGCTACACCTTC,CASSIYPADAGRGGYTF
TRBV28,TRBJ1-5,-,-,TGTGCCAGCAGCCTGCTAGACGGGCCGGGGCAGCCCCAGCATTTT,CASSLLDGPGQPQHF
TRBV11-2,TRBJ2-7,TRBD2,-,TGTGCCAGCACCGGACTAGCGGGGTGGTACGAGCAGTACTTC,CASTGLAGWYEQYF
TRBV28,TRBJ2-1,TRBD2,-,TGTGCCAGCAGTGGGCCGACTAGCGGGAGCTCCTACAATGAGCAGTTCTTC,CASSGPTSGSSYNEQFF
TRBV9,TRBJ1-3,-,-,TGTGCCAGCAGCGACGGTGGGGGGGACCTAAGCTCTGGAAACACCATATATTTT,CASSDGGGDLSSGNTIYF
TRBV4-1,TRBJ1-4,TRBD1,-,TGCGCCAGCAGCCCTGATGACAGGGCAAATGAAAAACTGTTTTTT,CASSPDDRANEKLFF
TRBV19,TRBJ2-3,TRBD1,-,TGTGCCAGTAGCAACCGGGACAGGGCATGGGATACGCAGTATTTT,CASSNRDRAWDTQYF
TRBV9,TRBJ2-7,-,-,TGTGCCAGCAGCGGCACAGGGATCGAGCAGTACTTC,CASSGTGIEQYF
TRBV13,TRBJ2-3,TRBD1,-,TGTGCCAGCAGCTTGTCAGGGACAGCAAGCACAGATACGCAGTATTTT,CASSLSGTASTDTQYF
TRBV10-3,TRBJ1-1,TRBD1,-,TGTGCCATCAGTAAGCGACAGGGTGACACTGAAGCTTTCTTT,CAISKRQGDTEAFF
TRBV6-1,TRBJ2-3,-,-,TGTGCCAGCAGTTTATACAGGTCTAGCACAGATACGCAGTATTTT,CASSLYRSSTDTQYF
TRBV5-1,TRBJ2-1,TRBD2,-,TGCGCCAGCAGCTTGACCAGCGGGGGCTCCTACAATGAGCAGTTCTTC,CASSLTSGGSYNEQFF
TRBV9,TRBJ2-3,-,-,TGTGCCAGCAGCGTAGCCGGAGATACGCAGTATTTT,CASSVAGDTQYF
TRBV5-1,TRBJ2-6,TRBD2,-,TGCGCCAGCAGCTTGAGCGGGAGCGTTGGGGCCAACGTCCTGACTTTC,CASSLSGSVGANVLTF
TRBV5-1,TRBJ2-1,TRBD2,-,TGCGCCAGCAGCCCGGGAGGGGGTCCAAAGAGCTCCTACAATGAGCAGTTCTTC,CASSPGGGPKSSYNEQFF
TRBV2,TRBJ2-1,TRBD1,-,TGTGCCACTACAGGGGGCGCTTACAATGAGCAGTTCTTC,CATTGGAYNEQFF
TRBV5-1,TRBJ2-7,-,once,TGCGCCAGCAGCGCCAGGGATTATGGCGAGCAGTACTTC,CASSARDYGEQYF
TRBV27,TRBJ2-3,TRBD2,-,TGTGCCAGCAGTTTACTAGCGGGAGTGGCAGATACGCAGTATTTT,CASSLLAGVADTQYF
TRBV14,TRBJ2-1,TRBD2,-,TGTGCCAGCAGCCCCCCGGGACTAGACTACAATGAGCAGTTCTTC,CASSPPGLDYNEQFF
TRBV2,TRBJ1-2,-,-,TGTGCCAGCAGCGCACAATCCGGACAGAAAGATGGCTACACCTTC,CASSAQSGQKDGYTF
TRBV23-1,TRBJ1-5,-,-,TGCGCCAGCAGTCATCCTCGGCCCCGCGGTAATCAGCCCCAGCATTTT,CASSHPRPRGNQPQHF
TRBV27,TRBJ1-2,-,-,TGTGCCAGCAGTTCGCTAGACAGGACTTATGTCTACACCTTC,CASSSLDRTYVYTF
TRBV6-5,TRBJ2-5,-,-,TGTGCCAGCACAGCCTATAGCGGCGGGGATGAGACCCAGTACTTC,CASTAYSGGDETQYF
TRBV7-9,TRBJ2-7,TRBD1,-,TGTGCCAGCAGCTTAGAGGGGGCAGGCGAGCAGTACTTC,CASSLEGAGEQYF
TRBV5-4,TRBJ2-1,TRBD2,-,TGTGCCAGCAGTCGAAGCGGGGTAGCGGGAGGACATGAGCAGTTCTTC,CASSRSGVAGGHEQFF
TRBV19,TRBJ2-1,TRBD1,-,TGTGCCAGCGGACAGGGGCTTCCAAATGAGCAGTTCTTC,CASGQGLPNEQFF
TRBV6-6,TRBJ2-5,TRBD1,-,TGTGCCAGCAGTTACGGGCCAGGGGGACAGCAAGAGACCCAGTACTTC,CASSYGPGGQQETQYF
TRBV9,TRBJ2-1,-,-,TGTGCCAGCAGCGCCAGAGCGGGTATCTCCTACAATGAGCAGTTCTTC,CASSARAGISYNEQFF
TRBV5-1,TRBJ1-1,TRBD1,-,TGCGCCAGCAGCTTTACAGGGGGCCCCCTTGAAGCTTTCTTT,CASSFTGGPLEAFF
TRBV6-6,TRBJ2-7,TRBD1,-,TGTGCCACCAGACAGGGGGCTGATTACTACTACGAGCAGTACTTC,CATRQGADYYYEQYF
TRBV19,TRBJ2-3,-,-,TGTGCCAGTAGTATGGGCAGTAGAAGCACAGATACGCAGTATTTT,CASSMGSRSTDTQYF
TRBV19,TRBJ2-6,-,once,TGTGCCAGCGGGTCAGTGTCTGGGGCCAACGTCCTGACTTTC,CASGSVSGANVLTF
TRBV9,TRBJ1-1,-,-,TGTGCCAGCAGTCTACTCCGGGGGAGCCGAGGGAACACTGAAGCTTTCTTT,CASSLLRGSRGNTEAFF
TRBV9,TRBJ1-1,-,-,TGTGCCAGCAGCCCAGTGGCAGGGCCTGAAGCTTTCTTT,CASSPVAGPEAFF
TRBV28,TRBJ2-1,-,-,TGTGCCAGCAGCCCCGGGACTCTAAATGAGCAGTTCTTC,CASSPGTLNEQFF